The rows below give T cell receptor beta chains drawn from one sample of a study of T cell responses to AZD1222 COVID-19 vaccine. Sequencing was performed with immunoSEQ multiplex PCR; in TCRdb, only in-frame clones are kept and a portion is missing. This table has about 140,000 clones, approximately 89% appearing once. Source: peripheral blood, taken 28 days after the second AZD1222 dose. Receptors originate from an adult who received the AZD1222 COVID-19 vaccine. Both conserved end residues are part of each CDR3. D genes are given only for firm matches. Clone size is not always given. Where it is, it says once, few, many or a class for expanded clones.

.,TRBJ1-5,.,TRBV6-2/TRBV6-3,TGTGCCAGCAGTTATAGGCCCCAACGTGGCAATCAGCCCCAGCATTTT,CASSYRPQRGNQPQHF
.,TRBJ1-1,.,TRBV6-5,TGTGCCAGCAGCCCAGTAGTGCACACTGAAGCTTTCTTT,CASSPVVHTEAFF
.,TRBJ2-2,once,TRBV3-1/TRBV3-2,TGTGCCAGCACCCAAGGGGATGGCGGGGAGCTGTTTTTT,CASTQGDGGELFF
TRBD1,TRBJ1-1,.,TRBV28,TGTGCCAGCAGTTTTCAAACCGGGACAGGGCACACTGAAGCTTTCTTT,CASSFQTGTGHTEAFF
.,TRBJ2-5,.,TRBV7-6,TGTGCCAGCAGCCCGGCCGGTCTGGAGACCCAGTACTTC,CASSPAGLETQYF
.,TRBJ1-6,.,TRBV27,TGTGCCAGCAGAACACAGGGTGGAAGCGATAATTCACCCCTCCACTTT,CASRTQGGSDNSPLHF
.,TRBJ2-2,.,TRBV18,TGTGCCAGCTCACCCGACAGATACACCGGGGAGCTGTTTTTT,CASSPDRYTGELFF
TRBD1,TRBJ1-3,.,TRBV6-5,TGTGCCAGCAGTTACTCAACAGGGGCTGGAAACACCATATATTTT,CASSYSTGAGNTIYF
.,TRBJ2-7,once,TRBV27,TGTGCCAGCAGTCTATGGGCCGGGGGAAAGGAGTACTTC,CASSLWAGGKEYF
TRBD2,TRBJ2-1,few,TRBV24-1,TGTGCCACCAGTGATTTGGGCACCGCTAGCGGTTCCTACAATGAGCAGTTCTTC,CATSDLGTASGSYNEQFF
.,TRBJ2-3,.,TRBV7-3,TGTGCCAGCAGCTTAACAGCTAGTCTCACAGATACGCAGTATTTT,CASSLTASLTDTQYF
.,TRBJ1-5,.,TRBV10-3,TGTGCCATCAGTGAGTCCGGGGCTAGCAATCAGCCCCAGCATTTT,CAISESGASNQPQHF
TRBD1,TRBJ1-2,.,TRBV7-8,TGTGCCAGCAGCTTACGACAGGGGGCTGGCTACACCTTC,CASSLRQGAGYTF
.,TRBJ2-5,few,TRBV5-1,TGCGCCAGCAGCTTCGGGGTCCAAGAGACCCAGTACTTC,CASSFGVQETQYF
.,TRBJ1-5,.,TRBV7-2,TGTGCCAGCAGCTTAGATAGGGGAAACCTCAATCAGCCCCAGCATTTT,CASSLDRGNLNQPQHF
.,TRBJ2-3,.,TRBV7-9,TGTGCCAGCAGCTCTGTGGGTATACGGTCGACAGATACGCAGTATTTT,CASSSVGIRSTDTQYF
.,TRBJ2-3,.,TRBV4-2,TGTGCCAGCAGCCAAGACTCGGCGCCAGATACGCAGTATTTT,CASSQDSAPDTQYF
.,TRBJ2-3,.,TRBV7-2,TGTGCCAGCAGCCCTAGAGGGGGGAAGAGCATCACAGATACGCAGTATTTT,CASSPRGGKSITDTQYF
.,TRBJ2-2,.,TRBV29-1,TGCAGCGTTGAACCGGACCTCGGCGGGGAGCTGTTTTTT,CSVEPDLGGELFF
.,TRBJ1-4,.,TRBV3-1/TRBV3-2,TGTGCCAGCAGCCATGGGGGGGCGGGTGAAAAACTGTTTTTT,CASSHGGAGEKLFF
.,TRBJ2-1,.,TRBV18,TGTGCCAGCTCACCTAGCGGTTTCTCCTACAATGAGCAGTTCTTC,CASSPSGFSYNEQFF
TRBD1,TRBJ2-1,.,TRBV11-3,TGTGCCAGCAGCTTAGAATCTCGGGGACAGGGATCATACAATGAGCAGTTCTTC,CASSLESRGQGSYNEQFF
.,TRBJ1-3,.,TRBV7-8,TGTGCCAGCAGCTTAGTTCTGGGCTTCTCTGGAAACACCATATATTTT,CASSLVLGFSGNTIYF
.,TRBJ1-2,.,TRBV4-3,TGCGCCAGCAGCCAGTCTGTCTCCAGGGGAGGCTACACCTTC,CASSQSVSRGGYTF
.,TRBJ1-2,.,TRBV7-9,TGTGCCAGCAGCTTAGTTGGACAGAACTATGGCTACACCTTC,CASSLVGQNYGYTF
TRBD2,TRBJ2-1,.,TRBV7-2,TGTGCCAGCAGCTCACCCGGACTAGCGGTCTACAATGAGCAGTTCTTC,CASSSPGLAVYNEQFF
.,TRBJ2-2,once,TRBV7-8,TGTGCCAGCAGCGTTATAAACACCGGGGAGCTGTTTTTT,CASSVINTGELFF
TRBD2,TRBJ2-7,.,TRBV27,TGTGCCAGCAGTTTCTCCGGACTAGCGGGAGCCCGCCAGTACTTC,CASSFSGLAGARQYF
.,TRBJ2-7,few,TRBV7-9,TGTGCCAGCAGCCCACCGGACACCTACGAGCAGTACTTC,CASSPPDTYEQYF
TRBD2,TRBJ2-1,.,TRBV9,TGTGCCAGCAGCGTAGGTGGGGGGGTAGGCAATGAGCAGTTCTTC,CASSVGGGVGNEQFF
.,TRBJ2-2,once,TRBV2,TGTGCCAGCAGTGAAGCTTACGCCGGGGAGCTGTTTTTT,CASSEAYAGELFF
.,TRBJ2-1,.,TRBV4-3,TGCGCCAGCAGCCAAGATCAAGATTTCTCCTACAATGAGCAGTTCTTC,CASSQDQDFSYNEQFF
.,TRBJ1-1,.,TRBV12-3/TRBV12-4,TGTGCCAGCAGTCCGGGGGCATACACTGAAGCTTTCTTT,CASSPGAYTEAFF
.,TRBJ1-2,.,TRBV13,TGTGCCAGCAGCATATTATCACGGGGGGACTATGGCTACACCTTC,CASSILSRGDYGYTF
.,TRBJ1-1,.,TRBV27,TGTGCCAGCAGTTTATCGCACAGGGTGGCGGACACTGAAGCTTTCTTT,CASSLSHRVADTEAFF
TRBD1,TRBJ1-4,once,TRBV18,TGTGCCAGCTCACCACTGCAAGGGACAGCCCAAAATGAAAAACTGTTTTTT,CASSPLQGTAQNEKLFF
.,TRBJ1-2,few,TRBV2,TGTGCCAGCGGGGGTTCGAGCTACACCTTC,CASGGSSYTF
.,TRBJ2-3,.,TRBV27,TGTGCCAGCAGTTTTCGGACACCTAGCACAGATACGCAGTATTTT,CASSFRTPSTDTQYF
.,TRBJ1-2,.,TRBV19,TGTGCCAGTAGTATACATAACTATGGCTACACCTTC,CASSIHNYGYTF
.,TRBJ1-2,.,TRBV3-1/TRBV3-2,TGTGCCAGCAGCCAAGTCCCTGGGGGGGTCTATGGCTACACCTTC,CASSQVPGGVYGYTF
.,TRBJ2-7,.,TRBV28,TGTGCCAGCAGTTTCATGGACATCTCCTACGAGCAGTACTTC,CASSFMDISYEQYF
TRBD1,TRBJ2-7,.,TRBV9,TGTGCCAGCAGCCCCGACAGGGGAGTCTACGAGCAGTACTTC,CASSPDRGVYEQYF
TRBD1,TRBJ2-1,.,TRBV19,TGTGCCAGTAGTATTTCCAGGACGGGACAGGGGATCATGTATGAGCAGTTCTTC,CASSISRTGQGIMYEQFF
.,TRBJ1-1,.,TRBV3-1/TRBV3-2,TGTGCCAGCAGCCCCGGAGGAAGACACACTGAAGCTTTCTTT,CASSPGGRHTEAFF
TRBD1,TRBJ1-2,.,TRBV5-1,TGCGCCAGCAGCTTGGTAGGACAGGGGGCGCCGGGCTACACCTTC,CASSLVGQGAPGYTF
TRBD1,TRBJ1-4,.,TRBV28,TGTGCCAGCAGCCAGAGACAGGGGTCGAATGAAAAACTGTTTTTT,CASSQRQGSNEKLFF
TRBD1,TRBJ1-2,.,TRBV4-1,TGCGCCAGCAGCCAAGATCCGGGACAGGTGTTCTATGGCTACACCTTC,CASSQDPGQVFYGYTF
.,TRBJ2-1,.,TRBV7-9,TGTGCCAGCAGCGGGGGCAATAGCCGTGTCTATGAGCAGTTCTTC,CASSGGNSRVYEQFF
.,TRBJ1-6,once,TRBV4-2,TGTGCCAGCAGCCAAGATGAGACAGGAGGGTCACCCCTCCACTTT,CASSQDETGGSPLHF
.,TRBJ1-4,.,TRBV27,TGTGCCAGCAGTTTAGCCGGTTCGCTACAGGCAACTAATGAAAAACTGTTTTTT,CASSLAGSLQATNEKLFF
.,TRBJ2-2,.,TRBV9,TGTGCCAGCAGCGTCCGGACAGAGCCGAGGGCCGGGGAGCTGTTTTTT,CASSVRTEPRAGELFF
TRBD1,TRBJ1-5,.,TRBV5-1,TGCGCCAGCAGCTTGGACCCCAGGGGGGGTCAGCCCCAGCATTTT,CASSLDPRGGQPQHF
.,TRBJ2-3,once,TRBV7-9,TGTGCCAGCCTCCGTCAGGGAAACACAGATACGCAGTATTTT,CASLRQGNTDTQYF
.,TRBJ2-3,.,TRBV27,TGTGCCAGCACCCGTTTCGGTACAGGGACGAGCACAGATACGCAGTATTTT,CASTRFGTGTSTDTQYF
.,TRBJ1-2,.,TRBV4-3,TGCGCCAGCAGCCAAGCCCCGCGGACGGACAGTGGCTACACCTTC,CASSQAPRTDSGYTF